A selection of T cell receptor beta chains follows, all from one sample in a study of Graves' ophthalmopathy and Graves' hyperthyroidism. TCRdb used MiXCR to reprocess the multiplex PCR reads, holding one entry per CDR3 protein. This sample has 740,000 or so distinct CDR3 sequences, with around 40% found just once. Material: peripheral blood. All receptors come from an adult man with Graves' ophthalmopathy. Both conserved end residues are part of each CDR3. A D gene is named only where the DNA matches it firmly. Clone size appears in some rows only: once, few, many, or a class for an expanded clone.

D,J,size,V,CDR3,DNA
NA,TRBJ1-1,NA,TRBV4-1,CASSPGGGLSTEAFF,TGCGCCAGCAGCCCAGGCGGGGGACTGAGCACTGAAGCTTTCTTT
NA,TRBJ1-1,NA,TRBV20-1,CSAGENTEAFF,TGCAGTGCGGGAGAGAACACTGAAGCTTTCTTT
NA,TRBJ2-1,NA,TRBV7-9,CASSLGTEVMDEQFF,TGTGCCAGCAGCTTAGGCACGGAGGTCATGGATGAGCAGTTCTTC
TRBD1,TRBJ2-7,NA,TRBV2,CASRGDRTYEQYF,TGTGCCAGCAGGGGGGACAGGACCTACGAGCAGTACTTC
NA,TRBJ2-7,NA,TRBV4-1,CATRGGGEQYF,TGCGCCACCAGAGGAGGGGGCGAGCAGTACTTC
NA,TRBJ1-2,NA,TRBV20-1,CSATDSTDTYGYTF,TGCAGTGCCACGGACAGCACAGATACCTATGGCTACACCTTC
NA,TRBJ2-5,NA,TRBV29-1,CSVVWGSNQPQYF,TGCAGCGTTGTTTGGGGAAGCAATCAGCCCCAGTACTTC
NA,TRBJ1-2,few,TRBV9,CASSVDPGPPGGYTF,TGTGCCAGCAGCGTAGACCCCGGACCGCCCGGTGGCTACACCTTC
TRBD2,TRBJ2-1,few,TRBV29-1,CSGSELAATYNEQFF,TGCAGCGGGTCGGAACTAGCGGCCACCTACAATGAGCAGTTCTTC
NA,TRBJ2-7,NA,TRBV25-1,CASSYRPNSYEQYF,TGTGCCAGCAGTTACAGGCCTAACTCCTACGAGCAGTACTTC
NA,TRBJ1-5,NA,TRBV20-1,CSASLAGISNQPQHF,TGCAGTGCTAGCCTGGCGGGGATTAGCAATCAGCCCCAGCATTTT
NA,TRBJ1-6,NA,TRBV9,CASSLGRGLSNQPLHF,TGTGCCAGCAGCTTAGGACGGGGCCTCAGCAATCAGCCCCTCCACTTT
NA,TRBJ1-1,many,TRBV10-2,CASSESPISGSEAFF,TGCGCCAGCAGTGAGTCCCCGATTTCAGGGTCTGAAGCTTTCTTT
TRBD1,TRBJ1-5,few,TRBV2,CASRPGTVSNQPQHF,TGTGCCAGCAGACCCGGGACAGTTAGCAATCAGCCCCAGCATTTT
TRBD2,TRBJ2-7,many,TRBV10-3,CASSYSGTSGYEQYF,TGTGCCAGCAGCTATTCCGGGACTAGCGGCTACGAGCAGTACTTC
TRBD2,TRBJ2-5,few,TRBV9,CASSARNRGGRETQYF,TGTGCCAGCAGCGCCCGAAACCGGGGGGGACGAGAGACCCAGTACTTC
NA,TRBJ2-7,many,TRBV20-1,CSADSPREQYF,TGCAGTGCCGATTCCCCGCGGGAGCAGTACTTC
TRBD1,TRBJ1-2,NA,TRBV2,CASSQDGGDRALYGYTF,TGTGCCAGCAGCCAAGATGGGGGGGACAGGGCGTTATATGGCTACACCTTC
NA,TRBJ2-2,NA,TRBV2,CASSDRNLNTGELFF,TGTGCCAGCAGTGACAGGAACCTGAACACCGGGGAGCTGTTTTTT
NA,TRBJ1-1,many,TRBV29-1,CSVEPRGINTEAFF,TGCAGCGTTGAACCTAGGGGGATTAACACTGAAGCTTTCTTT
NA,TRBJ2-5,NA,TRBV7-2,CASSPQSFGETQYF,TGTGCCAGCAGCCCCCAGAGTTTTGGTGAGACCCAGTACTTC
NA,TRBJ2-7,few,TRBV19,CASSIVWSHPLVHEQYF,TGTGCCAGTAGTATAGTTTGGAGTCACCCCCTTGTCCACGAGCAGTACTTC
NA,TRBJ1-5,NA,TRBV2,CASSTDSSNQPQHF,TGTGCCAGCAGTACAGACAGTTCCAATCAGCCCCAGCATTTT
TRBD1,TRBJ1-2,few,TRBV15,CAWRGQGLRGYTF,TGTGCCTGGAGGGGACAGGGTCTTCGTGGCTACACCTTC
NA,TRBJ1-5,NA,TRBV24-1,CASTLTGYSNQPQHF,TGTGCCAGCACCTTGACAGGTTATAGCAATCAGCCCCAGCATTTT
TRBD1,TRBJ2-5,few,TRBV2,CASETGGAGDQYF,TGTGCCAGCGAGACAGGGGGGGCGGGGGACCAGTACTTC
NA,TRBJ2-7,NA,TRBV11-2,CASSVEVRSYEQYF,TGTGCCAGCAGCGTTGAAGTACGCTCCTACGAGCAGTACTTC
TRBD1,TRBJ1-6,NA,TRBV20-1,CSASPQGARSPLHF,TGCAGTGCTAGTCCACAGGGGGCGCGATCACCCCTCCACTTT
TRBD1,TRBJ2-7,once,TRBV7-2,CASSPTGACEQYF,TGCGCCAGCAGTCCCACAGGGGCTTGCGAGCAGTACTTC
NA,TRBJ1-5,many,TRBV15,CATSRDRGARNQPQHF,TGTGCCACCAGCAGAGATCGAGGGGCTAGAAATCAGCCCCAGCATTTT
NA,TRBJ2-2,many,TRBV5-5,CASSLPGNTGELFF,TGTGCCAGCAGCTTGCCTGGGAACACCGGGGAGCTGTTTTTT
NA,TRBJ1-2,NA,TRBV7-9,CASSQRGDGAGGYTF,TGCGCCAGCAGCCAAAGAGGGGACGGGGCAGGGGGCTACACCTTC
NA,TRBJ1-2,NA,TRBV19,CASTSPRDYGYTF,TGTGCCAGTACAAGCCCGAGGGACTATGGCTACACCTTC